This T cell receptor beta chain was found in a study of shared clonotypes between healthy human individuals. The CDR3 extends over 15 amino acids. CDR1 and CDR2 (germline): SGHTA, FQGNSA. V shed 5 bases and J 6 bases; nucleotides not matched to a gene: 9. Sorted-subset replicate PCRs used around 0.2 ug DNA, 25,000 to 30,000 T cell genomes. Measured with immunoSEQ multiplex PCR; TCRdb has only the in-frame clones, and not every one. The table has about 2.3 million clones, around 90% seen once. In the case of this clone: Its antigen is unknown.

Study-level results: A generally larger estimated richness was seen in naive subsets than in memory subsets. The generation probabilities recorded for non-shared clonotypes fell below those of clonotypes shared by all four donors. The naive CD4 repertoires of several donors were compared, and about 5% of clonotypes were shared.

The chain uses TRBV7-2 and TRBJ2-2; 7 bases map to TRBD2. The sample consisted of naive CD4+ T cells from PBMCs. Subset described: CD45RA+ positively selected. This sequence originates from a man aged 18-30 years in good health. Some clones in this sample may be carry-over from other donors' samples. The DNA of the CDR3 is TGTGCCAGCAGCCCCCGGGGGGAACGGTCCGGGGAGCTGTTTTTT. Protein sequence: CASSPRGERSGELFF.